This entry lists 32 T cell receptor beta chains sequenced from one sample in a study of Graves' ophthalmopathy and Graves' hyperthyroidism. From RNA, the CDR3 regions of TCR beta chains were amplified and sequenced. Scientists carried out first-round RT-PCR using HTBI primers and then a second-round multiplex PCR. A single record per CDR3 protein comes from TCRdb applying MiXCR to the multiplex PCR reads. The sample contains around 660,000 distinct CDR3 sequences, over 40% of which appear only once. Sequencing was carried out using peripheral blood. The receptors derive from an adult man with Graves' ophthalmopathy.

This clonotype was seen many times. The chain couples TRBV2 to TRBJ1-4, with 7 bases aligning to TRBD1. J lost 2 bases, V lost 6 bases, and 3 bases had no gene match. Germline V gene data show CDR1 as SNHLY and CDR2 as FYNNEI. The CDR3 extends over 14 amino acids. The CDR3 DNA follows: TGTGCCAGCAGAATGGACAGGACTAATGAAAAACTGTTTTTT. Protein: CASRMDRTNEKLFF.

This clonotype was seen a handful of times. The chain carries TRBV6-6 and TRBJ2-2; 11 nucleotides line up with TRBD2. The V gene's germline CDR1 is MNHNY and CDR2 SVGAGI (reference sequence). With V trimmed by 5 bases and J by 2 bases, 7 bases remained unmatched. The length of the CDR3 is 17 residues. CDR3 loop: CASSLHSGRANTGELFF. The DNA for the CDR3 is TGTGCCAGCAGTCTTCATAGCGGGAGGGCCAACACCGGGGAGCTGTTTTTT.

J is TRBJ2-6 and V is TRBV18, with 8 bases fitting TRBD1. Per the germline V gene, CDR1 is KGHSH and CDR2 is LQKENI. The CDR3 runs 14 residues. The ends lost 3 bases at V and 7 bases at J; junction bases unmatched: 2. DNA of the CDR3: TGTGCCAGCTCACCCGACAGGGGAGCCAACGTCCTGACTTTC. Encoded protein: CASSPDRGANVLTF.

This clonotype was found many times. The chain recombines TRBV12-3 or TRBV12-4 with TRBJ2-7, with a weak D call TRBD2 (5 bases). CDR3 size: 15 residues. V lost 2 bases, J lost 3 bases, and 14 bases lay in between. CDR3 in DNA: TGTGCCAGCAGTTTAAAGCGTAACGAGGGCTACGAGCAGTACTTC. It is translated as CASSLKRNEGYEQYF.

In this sample, this clonotype turned up many times. The rearrangement links TRBV15 to TRBJ1-2; D might be TRBD1 (5 bases). This CDR3 contains 16 residues. V shed 0 bases and J shed 4 bases, with 15 bases lying between them. Germline loops: CDR1 LNHNV, CDR2 YYDKDF (reference sequence). CDR3 nucleotide sequence: TGTGCCACCAGCAGAGATCGGGGGGTCCTTCCCTATGGCTACACCTTC. Protein sequence: CATSRDRGVLPYGYTF. Full variable domain (missing parts from reference TRBV15 and TRBJ1-2): DAMVIQNPRYQVTQFGKPVTLSCSQTLNHNVMYWYQQKSSQAPKLLFHYYDKDFNNEADTPDNFQSRRPNTSFCFLDIRSPGLGDTAMYLCATSRDRGVLPYGYTFGSGTRLTVV.

There are many counts of this clonotype. The chain employs TRBV19 and TRBJ1-3; TRBD1 matches 7 bases. The CDR3 contains 14 residues. CDR1 and CDR2 from the germline V gene are LNHDA and SQIVND (reference sequence). The V segment lost 5 bases and the J segment 2 bases; nucleotides outside the gene matches: 3. DNA of the CDR3: TGTGCCAGTAGTCAAGACAGGGCTGGAAACACCATATATTTT. Encoded protein: CASSQDRAGNTIYF.

V and J are TRBV30 and TRBJ2-5; D possibly uses TRBD1 or TRBD2 (6 bases each). Germline V lookup: CDR1 GTSNPN, CDR2 SVGIG (reference sequence). Trimming cost V 2 bases and J 4 bases, with 17 bases left between them. The CDR3 consists of 15 residues. The CDR3 loop reads CAWSSPGAEVETQYF. The CDR3 bases are TGTGCCTGGAGTTCCCCGGGGGCAGAGGTAGAGACCCAGTACTTC.

Regarding this clonotype: A read error may explain this, as a much larger clone is one base away. This chain uses TRBV20-1 with TRBJ1-1, with 8 nucleotides matching TRBD1. The CDR3 is 14 residues long. CDR1 is DFQATT, CDR2 SNEGSKA, per germline (reference sequence). Unmatched junction bases numbered 6, after V lost 5 bases and J lost 1 base. The CDR3 loop is CSALTGTGNTEAFF. The DNA for the CDR3 is TGCAGTGCTCTAACCGGGACAGGGAACACTGAAGCTTTCTTT.

This clonotype was recorded at least ten times. The chain couples TRBV2 to TRBJ1-1; D not certain. V was pared by 3 bases and J by 1 base, with 9 bases between. This CDR3 has 14 residues. Looked up from germline, CDR1 is SNHLY and CDR2 is FYNNEI. The CDR3, as DNA: TGTGCCAGCAGTGATTTAAGCGGGAACACTGAAGCTTTCTTT. It yields the protein CASSDLSGNTEAFF.

This clonotype was detected many times. The chain combines TRBV9 with TRBJ1-6, with 10 positions matching TRBD1. Germline V lookup: CDR1 SGDLS, CDR2 YYNGEE. The CDR3 spans 15 residues. J lost 7 bases, V lost 3 bases, and 4 bases had no gene match. Here the CDR3 DNA reads TGTGCCAGCAGCGCGGGACAGGGGAAGAATTCACCCCTCCACTTT. Translated: CASSAGQGKNSPLHF.

This clonotype was counted at least ten times. The chain couples TRBV10-2 to TRBJ1-6; 7 nucleotides agree with TRBD1. Germline CDR1 is WSHSY and CDR2 is SAAADI. This CDR3 comprises 12 residues. The J segment lost 9 bases and the V segment lost 8 bases, leaving 4 bases of the junction unmatched. CDR3 sequence: CASQGQSSPLHF. In nucleotides, the CDR3 is TGCGCCAGCCAGGGACAGAGTTCACCCCTCCACTTT.

V gene TRBV25-1 combines with J gene TRBJ2-5, with 7 nucleotides matching TRBD1. Germline V CDR1 and CDR2: MGHDK, SYGVNS. The CDR3 sequence is 17 residues long. The V and J ends lost 6 bases and 0 bases, in that order; junction bases with no gene match: 13. CDR3 DNA sequence: TGTGCCAGCAGATCAAAGCCGGGACAGTGGTACCAAGAGACCCAGTACTTC. This codes for CASRSKPGQWYQETQYF. The variable domain in full, with the rest retrieved from reference TRBV25-1 and TRBJ2-5, is EADIYQTPRYLVIGTGKKITLECSQTMGHDKMYWYQQDPGMELHLIHYSYGVNSTEKGDLSSESTVSRIRTEHFPLTLESARPSHTSQYLCASRSKPGQWYQETQYFGPGTRLLVL.

This sequence joins TRBV19 and TRBJ2-3; tentatively, D is TRBD1 (5 bases). The V gene lost 3 bases and the J gene lost 4 bases, with 14 bases spanning the gap. CDR1 LNHDA and CDR2 SQIVND come from the germline V gene (reference sequence). The length of the CDR3 is 15 residues. CDR3 DNA: TGTGCCAGTAGTATTGACAGCCTGGGCGCAGATACGCAGTATTTT. Translating it yields CASSIDSLGADTQYF.

The V call is TRBV7-8, the J call TRBJ1-5; possible D gene TRBD1, 5 bases. Germline V gene sequence: CDR1 SGHVS, CDR2 FQNEAQ. The CDR3 is made up of 14 amino acids. Trimming removed 0 bases from V and 9 bases from J, with 12 bases in between. The CDR3 sequence: CASSLAEGKGPQHF. In DNA, the CDR3 is TGTGCCAGCAGCTTAGCGGAGGGGAAAGGGCCCCAGCATTTT.

Remarks on this clonotype: A much larger clone is a single base away; this may be a read error. The chain carries TRBV5-5 and TRBJ2-5; D unresolved. The CDR3 totals 14 residues. Germline loops: CDR1 SGHKS, CDR2 YYEKEE (reference sequence). CDR3 coding DNA: TGTGCCAGCAGCTCCCCGACACAACAAGAGACCCGGTACTTC. Its protein is CASSSPTQQETRYF. Full variable domain (missing parts from reference TRBV5-5 and TRBJ2-5): DAGVTQSPTHLIKTRGQQVTLRCSPISGHKSVSWYQQVLGQGPQFIFQYYEKEERGRGNFPDRFSARQFPNYSSELNVNALLLGDSALYLCASSSPTQQETRYFGPGTRLLVL.

The V and J genes are TRBV10-3 and TRBJ2-7; D possibly corresponds to TRBD2 (6 bases). V shed 3 bases and J shed 3 bases, with 12 bases lying between them. The V gene's germline CDR1 is ENHRY and CDR2 SYGVKD. The CDR3 runs 14 residues. CDR3 in DNA: TGTGCCATCAGTGAAGTCGGAGGGGACTACGAGCAGTACTTC. Protein product: CAISEVGGDYEQYF.

This clonotype came up a few times. A clone one base away is much larger, so this may be a read error. The chain couples TRBV7-8 to TRBJ1-5; no clear D gene. The CDR3 is 13 amino acids. CDR1 is SGHVS and CDR2 is FQNEAQ in the germline V gene. The CDR3 loop reads CAGSLEGDQPQHF. The CDR3 coding sequence is TGTGCCGGCAGCTTAGAGGGTGATCAGCCCCAGCATTTT.

The CDR3 is CATSSVGASGSVETQYF. The CDR3 coding sequence is TGTGCCACCAGCAGCGTAGGTGCCAGCGGGAGTGTGGAGACCCAGTACTTC. The rearrangement joins TRBV15 to TRBJ2-5; TRBD2 agrees at 8 bases. CDR3 length: 17 amino acids. Trimming took 3 bases from V and 5 from J; bases not matched to a gene: 14. Germline V gene lookup returns CDR1 LNHNV and CDR2 YYDKDF (reference sequence).

This clonotype was detected ten times or more. J is TRBJ1-5 and V is TRBV7-9; D not certain. The CDR3 totals 12 residues. Looked up from germline, CDR1 is SEHNR and CDR2 is FQNEAQ (reference sequence). Trimming stripped 3 bases from V and 4 bases from J, with 4 bases between. The CDR3 spells CASSLMNQPQHF. CDR3 in DNA: TGTGCCAGCAGCTTGATGAATCAGCCCCAGCATTTT.

For this clonotype: The CDR3 end shows no conserved phenylalanine or tryptophan, and so a read error is likely. No DNA is shown, since the ends of the CDR3 on it are uncertain; the CDR3 is the one TCRdb lists. The chain recombines TRBV29-1 with TRBJ1-4; the table gives TRBD1 as D, unverified against the DNA. CDR1 is SQVTM and CDR2 is ANQGSEA in the germline V gene. The CDR3 is 8 residues long, ends included. The CDR3 here is CSADSGGY.

This clonotype was found a few times. V usage is TRBV6-5 and J usage is TRBJ1-2; perhaps TRBD1 as D (5 bases). The CDR3 extends over 13 amino acids. V dropped 6 bases and J dropped 4 bases, with 12 bases sitting between them. Germline V lookup: CDR1 MNHEY, CDR2 SVGAGI. CDR3 sequence reads: CASRAPGIYGYTF. The CDR3 DNA is TGTGCCAGCAGGGCCCCAGGGATCTATGGCTACACCTTC.

A remark on this clonotype: The junction differs from germline at one of its ends, possibly a read error. The chain combines TRBV2 with TRBJ2-7, with D possibly called TRBD1 or TRBD2 (5 bases each). The CDR3 is made up of 12 amino acids. The germline gives CDR1 SNHLY, CDR2 FYNNEI. The CDR3 here is CTSISPGTEQYF. The CDR3 region has the DNA TGTACCAGCATTAGCCCAGGGACCGAGCAGTACTTC.

V and J are TRBV10-3 and TRBJ2-7; TRBD1 aligns across 12 bases. After removal of 4 bases from V and 7 bases from J, the junction contained 5 bases not matched to a gene. In germline, CDR1 is ENHRY, CDR2 SYGVKD. CDR3 length: 14 amino acids. The CDR3 region has the DNA TGTGCCATCAGTGGGGACAGGGGGCAAGGAGAGCAGTACTTC. Protein: CAISGDRGQGEQYF.

Concerning this clonotype: A read error may produce the germline difference seen at one junction end. The CDR3 protein is CSASRDISGVTYGQYF. In DNA form, the CDR3 reads TGTAGTGCCTCACGGGACATTAGCGGAGTTACCTACGGGCAGTACTTC. The chain uses TRBV20-1 and TRBJ2-7; either TRBD1 or TRBD2 may supply D (6 bases each). This CDR3 has 16 amino acids. Per germline, CDR1 DFQATT and CDR2 SNEGSKA (reference sequence).

This clonotype was found a few times. The chain has TRBV3-1 and TRBJ1-6; D gene ambiguous. CDR1 LGHDT and CDR2 YNNKEL come from the germline V gene (reference sequence). Trimming pared 3 bases from V and 4 bases from J, leaving 13 bases between. This CDR3 is 16 amino acids long. The CDR3: CASSQSQAEYNSPLHF. In nucleotides, the CDR3 is TGTGCCAGCAGCCAGTCTCAGGCAGAATATAATTCACCCCTCCACTTT. Together with reference TRBV3-1 and TRBJ1-6, the CDR3 gives the full variable domain: DTAVSQTPKYLVTQMGNDKSIKCEQNLGHDTMYWYKQDSKKFLKIMFSYNNKELIINETVPNRFSPKSPDKAHLNLHINSLELGDSAVYFCASSQSQAEYNSPLHFGNGTRLTVT.

Concerning this clonotype: The junction and the germline gene differ at one end; a read error may be behind it. The gene calls are TRBV12-3 or TRBV12-4 and TRBJ1-2; D remains ambiguous. This CDR3 spans 12 amino acids. The DNA of the CDR3 is TGTGCCAGCAGTCAGGCAGGATATGGCTGCACCTTC. Its protein is CASSQAGYGCTF.

In this sample, this clonotype turned up many times. The rearrangement uses TRBV5-8 and TRBJ1-2, with 9 bases fitting TRBD1. With 0 bases clipped from V and 5 bases from J, the junction kept 5 bases outside the gene matches. The CDR3 is 15 residues long. Germline CDR1 reads SGHTS; CDR2 reads YDEGEE. For the CDR3, the DNA is TGTGCCAGCAGCTTGGGCGGGGACAGGGCTTATGGCTACACCTTC. As protein: CASSLGGDRAYGYTF. Supplemented by reference TRBV5-8 and TRBJ1-2, the full variable domain reads EAGVTQSPTHLIKTRGQQATLRCSPISGHTSVYWYQQALGLGLQFLLWYDEGEERNRGNFPPRFSGRQFPNYSSELNVNALELEDSALYLCASSLGGDRAYGYTFGSGTRLTVV.

This chain connects TRBV29-1 to TRBJ1-1; TRBD1 aligns across 9 bases. Germline-derived CDR1 and CDR2 are SQVTM and ANQGSEA. V gave up 7 bases and J gave up 1 base; unmatched junction bases: 4. The CDR3 sequence is 13 residues long. The CDR3 DNA reads as TGCAGCGGCCGGACAGGGGCGAACACTGAAGCTTTCTTT. This translates into CSGRTGANTEAFF.

In this sample, this clonotype turned up a few times. This chain links TRBV19 with TRBJ2-5; 9 bases match TRBD2. The CDR3 contains 14 residues. Germline CDR1 is LNHDA and CDR2 is SQIVND (reference sequence). V lost 5 bases to trimming and J lost 5 bases; unmatched junction nucleotides: 6. In nucleotides, the CDR3 is TGTGCCAGTAGTCGAGCGGGAGGTCGGGAGACCCAGTACTTC. Its translation is CASSRAGGRETQYF.

This clonotype came up many times. The chain combines TRBV29-1 with TRBJ2-7; D not resolved. Germline-derived CDR1 and CDR2 are SQVTM and ANQGSEA. CDR3 length: 10 residues. V gave up 4 bases and J gave up 8 bases, with 9 bases separating them. The CDR3 DNA is TGCAGCGTTGTGGACGGCCAGCAGTACTTC. Translation: CSVVDGQQYF.

The CDR3 protein is CASSPKVGGYEQFF. The DNA of the CDR3 is TGTGCCAGCAGCCCGAAGGTGGGGGGCTATGAGCAGTTCTTC. This sequence joins TRBV7-9 and TRBJ2-5; perhaps D is TRBD1 or TRBD2 (6 bases each). Judging by the DNA end, TRBJ2-1 fits better; the J call may be wrong. CDR3 size: 14 residues. CDR1 and CDR2 from the germline V gene are SEHNR and FQNEAQ (reference sequence).

This clonotype was observed many times. The chain links TRBV7-9 to TRBJ2-5; no clear D. The CDR3 contains 13 residues. The ends were cut back, 4 bases at V and 1 base at J, with 7 bases in the middle. Germline V gene data show CDR1 as SEHNR and CDR2 as FQNEAQ (reference sequence). In DNA, the CDR3 is TGTGCCAGCAGCTCTAACCCCCAAGAGACCCAGTACTTC. Protein product: CASSSNPQETQYF.